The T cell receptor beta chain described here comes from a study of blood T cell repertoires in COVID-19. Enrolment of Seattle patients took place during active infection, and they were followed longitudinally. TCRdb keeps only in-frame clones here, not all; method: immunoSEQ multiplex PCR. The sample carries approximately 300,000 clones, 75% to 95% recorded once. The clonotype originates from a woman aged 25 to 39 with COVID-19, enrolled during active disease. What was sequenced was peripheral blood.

The CDR3 sequence: CASSLGGWQNTIYF. DNA of the CDR3: TGTGCCAGCAGCTTGGGAGGGTGGCAAAACACCATATATTTT. This chain uses TRBV5-6 with TRBJ1-3; D remains unclear. This CDR3 region has 14 residues. CDR1 and CDR2 from the germline V gene are SGHDT and YYEEEE. Trimming took off 0 bases at V and 6 bases at J, with 10 bases between the two ends.